A single TCR beta chain is shown here with its context. What it recognizes is unknown. Fresh peripheral blood, 9.5 to 10 ml of it, supplied the PBMCs. The data stem from a study of T cells in Graves' hyperthyroidism and ophthalmopathy. Study-level background: Pretreatment peripheral blood was obtained at initial diagnosis.

Study results and limitations: Most expanded thyroid clonotypes above 0.001 also appeared in blood.

Amplified TCR beta CDR3 regions derived from RNA transcripts. The HTBI primer set was used in a first-round RT-PCR of the TCR CDR3. From the multiplex PCR reads, TCRdb called clonotypes with MiXCR, one entry per CDR3 protein. The data show hundreds of thousands of distinct CDR3 sequences, around 38% seen once. The sequence was obtained from a man aged 18 to 35 with Graves' hyperthyroidism. Material for sequencing was blood.

CDR3 in DNA: TGTGCCAGCAGTGAACTGCCGGGGCCAGGGGAGACCCAGTACTTC. Translation: CASSELPGPGETQYF. The chain has TRBV7-6 and TRBJ2-5, with D tentatively TRBD1 or TRBD2 (5 bases each). The V end lost 6 bases, the J end lost 5 bases, and 19 bases lay between the germline ends. CDR1 is SGHVS and CDR2 is FNYEAQ in the germline V gene. The length of the CDR3 is 15 residues.